These 16 T cell receptor beta chains share one sample of origin, sequenced in a study of blood T cell repertoires in COVID-19. Libraries were prepared by immunoSEQ multiplex PCR; TCRdb keeps only in-frame clonotypes and omits some of them. The sample lists fewer than 300,000 clones; 82% were seen once. The specimen was peripheral blood. The source is a woman between 18 and 29 years old with acute or convalescent COVID-19.

The chain couples TRBV6-5 to TRBJ2-7, with a weak D call TRBD1 (5 bases). CDR3 length: 14 amino acids. Germline V gives CDR1 MNHEY, CDR2 SVGAGI. The V end was cut by 0 bases, the J end by 4 bases, with 10 bases between. CDR3 in DNA: TGTGCCAGCAGTTACTCGACGCAGGGTTACGAGCAGTACTTC. Its translation is CASSYSTQGYEQYF.

This chain connects TRBV10-2 to TRBJ2-2, with TRBD2 matching over 9 bases. The junction had 6 bases not matched to a gene; V was cut back by 0 bases and J by 4 bases. The CDR3 has 17 amino acids. The germline V gene encodes CDR1 WSHSY and CDR2 SAAADI. Written as DNA, the CDR3 is TGCGCCAGCAGTGAGTCGTTCGCGGGAGGGCCCACCGGGGAGCTGTTTTTT. Its translation is CASSESFAGGPTGELFF.

This sequence joins TRBV5-1 and TRBJ1-1, with TRBD1 identical over 7 bases. V shed 4 bases and J 3 bases; nucleotides not matched to a gene: 3. The CDR3 has 13 residues. Germline V gene data show CDR1 as SGHRS and CDR2 as YFSETQ. DNA for the CDR3: TGCGCCAGCAGCAGAACAGGGGACACTGAAGCTTTCTTT. Its protein product is CASSRTGDTEAFF. The whole variable domain, filled in from reference TRBV5-1 and TRBJ1-1, reads KAGVTQTPRYLIKTRGQQVTLSCSPISGHRSVSWYQQTPGQGLQFLFEYFSETQRNKGNFPGRFSGRQFSNSRSEMNVSTLELGDSALYLCASSRTGDTEAFFGQGTRLTVV.

The chain uses TRBV5-5 and TRBJ1-5; TRBD1 matches at 7 bases. The germline gives CDR1 SGHKS, CDR2 YYEKEE (reference sequence). The CDR3 has 15 amino acids. J gave up 0 bases and V 4 bases, and 4 bases lay outside the gene matches. The CDR3 loop is CASSKGQNSNQPQHF. The CDR3 nucleotides read TGTGCCAGCAGCAAGGGACAGAATAGCAATCAGCCCCAGCATTTT.

The V gene is TRBV6-5, the J gene TRBJ2-7; TRBD2 matches 13 bases. J gave up 3 bases and V 2 bases, and 4 bases lay outside the gene matches. Germline loops: CDR1 MNHEY, CDR2 SVGAGI. The CDR3 runs to 16 residues. The CDR3 region is CASSYPGTSGIYEQYF. CDR3 nucleotide sequence: TGTGCCAGCAGTTACCCCGGGACTAGCGGGATCTACGAGCAGTACTTC.

The gene calls are TRBV7-9 and TRBJ1-1, with D unresolved. Trimming left V 7 bases short and J 3 bases short, with 12 bases between. The germline V gene has CDR1 SEHNR and CDR2 FQNEAQ (reference sequence). The CDR3 covers 13 residues. The DNA for the CDR3 is TGTGCCAGCACTCAGATCGGGGACACTGAAGCTTTCTTT. Amino acids: CASTQIGDTEAFF.

This chain uses TRBV15 with TRBJ2-7; 9 bases map to TRBD1. This CDR3 comprises 16 residues. Looked up from germline, CDR1 is LNHNV and CDR2 is YYDKDF (reference sequence). The ends lost 0 bases at V and 4 bases at J; junction bases unmatched: 7. The CDR3 region has the DNA TGTGCCACCAGCAGAGATTTTAGGGGACAGGGATACGAGCAGTACTTC. Translated: CATSRDFRGQGYEQYF.

The gene calls are TRBV4-3 and TRBJ1-3; no clear D. Germline CDR1 is LGHNA and CDR2 is YSLEER. The V end was cut by 1 base, the J end by 0 bases, with 13 bases between. The CDR3 runs 17 residues. This chain's CDR3 is CASSQATTWVSGNTIYF. The CDR3 DNA follows: TGCGCCAGCAGCCAAGCAACGACATGGGTCTCTGGAAACACCATATATTTT.

V gene TRBV30 combines with J gene TRBJ2-1, with 8 positions matching TRBD2. CDR3 length: 14 amino acids. Trimming at V came to 8 bases and at J to 4 bases, leaving 10 bases not matched to a gene. Germline loops: CDR1 GTSNPN, CDR2 SVGIG (reference sequence). The CDR3 nucleotides are TGTGCCGGACGGGCTAGCGGGCCTTACAATGAGCAGTTCTTC. Protein: CAGRASGPYNEQFF.

V is TRBV7-2 and J is TRBJ2-7; 9 bases agree with TRBD1. The junction had 6 bases not matched to a gene; V was cut back by 5 bases and J by 7 bases. Per the germline V gene, CDR1 is SGHTA and CDR2 is FQGNSA. The CDR3 covers 13 residues. The CDR3 sequence: CASSHWTGDEQYF. CDR3 bases: TGTGCCAGCAGCCATTGGACAGGGGATGAGCAGTACTTC. Full variable domain (remainder filled in from reference TRBV7-2 and TRBJ2-7): GAGVSQSPSNKVTEKGKDVELRCDPISGHTALYWYRQSLGQGLEFLIYFQGNSAPDKSGLPSDRFSAERTGGSVSTLTIQRTQQEDSAVYLCASSHWTGDEQYFGPGTRLTVT.

This chain uses TRBV11-2 with TRBJ2-7; D gene ambiguous. Between the trimmed V and J ends, which lost 1 base and 3 bases, there was a span of 13 bases. This CDR3 contains 15 residues. Germline V lookup: CDR1 SGHAT, CDR2 FQNNGV. CDR3 sequence reads: CASSLGQVMSYEQYF. The DNA for the CDR3 is TGTGCCAGCAGCTTAGGTCAGGTAATGAGCTACGAGCAGTACTTC.

The V and J genes are TRBV18 and TRBJ1-3, with D hard to call. CDR1 is KGHSH, CDR2 LQKENI, per germline. The CDR3 has 15 amino acids. V lost 3 bases and J 0 bases, leaving 9 bases between the germline ends. The CDR3 loop reads CASSPQASSGNTIYF. The CDR3 nucleotides read TGTGCCAGCTCACCGCAGGCGAGCTCTGGAAACACCATATATTTT.

The J gene is TRBJ2-7, the V gene TRBV24-1; 12 nucleotides line up with TRBD2. The CDR3 loop spans 18 amino acids. CDR1 and CDR2 from the germline V gene are KGHDR and SFDVKD. Trimming took 2 bases from V and 6 from J; bases not matched to a gene: 13. The CDR3 coding sequence is TGTGCCACCAGTGATTGGGCTAGCGGGAGGGTCTTTAATGGCGAGCAGTACTTC. This sequence encodes CATSDWASGRVFNGEQYF.

The gene calls are TRBV5-1 and TRBJ2-3; 9 positions match TRBD2. This CDR3 has 16 amino acids. Germline trimming cut 0 bases from V and 0 bases from J; bases unmatched to any gene: 2. Germline lookup yields CDR1 SGHRS and CDR2 YFSETQ. This chain's CDR3 is CASSLGSGSSTDTQYF. The CDR3 DNA follows: TGCGCCAGCAGCTTGGGTAGCGGGAGTAGCACAGATACGCAGTATTTT.

The V gene is TRBV5-4, the J gene TRBJ1-4, with 10 bases identical to TRBD1. This CDR3 contains 14 residues. Trimming cost V 5 bases and J 8 bases; bases outside gene matches: 6. Germline loops: CDR1 SGHNT, CDR2 YYREEE (reference sequence). The CDR3 bases are TGTGCCAGCAGTAGACAGGGGGCGCTGGAAAAACTGTTTTTT. It encodes CASSRQGALEKLFF.

The rearrangement uses TRBV2 and TRBJ1-6, with a possible D match to TRBD1 (6 bases). The CDR3 sequence is 17 residues long. The V gene lost 6 bases and the J gene lost 0 bases, with 15 bases spanning the gap. CDR1 SNHLY and CDR2 FYNNEI come from the germline V gene. In DNA, the CDR3 is TGTGCCAGCAGGAGCCTAACAGGGAGCTCCTATAATTCACCCCTCCACTTT. Translating gives CASRSLTGSSYNSPLHF.